This T cell receptor beta chain stems from a study of cytomegalovirus exposure and HLA in healthy donors. Overall study context: Later, an analysis reported that the 130 or so validation repertoires had used the same platform as the roughly 700 first-cohort repertoires.

In germline, CDR1 is SEHNR, CDR2 FQNEAQ (reference sequence). CDR3 length: 15 amino acids. The V end was cut by 8 bases, the J end by 3 bases, with 19 bases between. The repertoire was sequenced with immunoSEQ multiplex PCR; TCRdb's copy has only in-frame clones and lacks some. The sample lists around 250,000 clones; 90% were seen once. Source material: PBMCs. The sequence was collected from a woman under 30 in good health and CMV-seronegative. V and J are TRBV7-9 and TRBJ1-1; a weak D match, TRBD1 (5 bases). The CDR3 nucleotides are TGTGCCAGCCTCCCGTGGGGGGGAGGGTACACTGAAGCTTTCTTT. Translating it yields CASLPWGGGYTEAFF.